The 21 T cell receptor beta chains given below trace back to one sample, sequenced in a study of blood T cell repertoires in COVID-19. Sequencing used immunoSEQ multiplex PCR; TCRdb keeps in-frame clones, though not all of them. The sample shows 100,000 to 150,000 clones, around four fifths of them seen only once. Material: peripheral blood. Source of these receptors: a man between 60 and 75 years old with acute or convalescent COVID-19.

The genes are TRBV12-3 or TRBV12-4 and TRBJ2-3; no firm D call. Trimming took 6 bases from V and 2 from J, leaving 6 bases between them. CDR3 length equals 12 residues. The CDR3 nucleotides are TGTGCCAGCAGGAGCACCACAGATACGCAGTATTTT. Protein product: CASRSTTDTQYF.

The chain is built from TRBV29-1 and TRBJ1-5; 7 nucleotides match TRBD1. The length of the CDR3 is 13 residues. The V and J ends lost 7 bases and 5 bases, in that order; junction bases with no gene match: 8. CDR1 and CDR2 from the germline V gene are SQVTM and ANQGSEA. The CDR3 DNA follows: TGCAGCGCGCAGGGGGACTTTGATCAGCCCCAGCATTTT. It translates to CSAQGDFDQPQHF. Supplemented by reference TRBV29-1 and TRBJ1-5, the full variable domain reads SAVISQKPSRDICQRGTSLTIQCQVDSQVTMMFWYRQQPGQSLTLIATANQGSEATYESGFVIDKFPISRPNLTFSTLTVSNMSPEDSSIYLCSAQGDFDQPQHFGDGTRLSIL.

CDR3 protein: CASSLDTGTATGELFF. The CDR3 DNA reads as TGCGCCAGCAGCTTAGACACCGGGACAGCGACCGGGGAGCTGTTTTTT. J is TRBJ2-2 and V is TRBV5-1, with 7 bases aligning to TRBD1. The germline gives CDR1 SGHRS, CDR2 YFSETQ. The CDR3 consists of 16 residues. V was clipped by 2 bases and J by 5 bases; unmatched bases: 9.

The chain has TRBV11-2 and TRBJ1-1, with D tentatively TRBD1 (6 bases). CDR3 length: 14 residues. Germline V gene data show CDR1 as SGHAT and CDR2 as FQNNGV. Trimming shortened V by 3 bases and J by 6 bases, and 14 bases separated the two germline ends. The CDR3 is CASSFFRGTSEAFF. In DNA form, the CDR3 reads TGTGCCAGCAGCTTCTTCAGGGGAACCTCTGAAGCTTTCTTT.

The rearrangement uses TRBV7-6 and TRBJ1-4; D is unresolved. The CDR3 length is 15 residues. CDR1 SGHVS and CDR2 FNYEAQ come from the germline V gene. Trimming took off 5 bases at V and 5 bases at J, with 15 bases between the two ends. The CDR3 loop reads CASSLYREKNEKLFF. The CDR3 DNA follows: TGTGCCAGCAGCCTCTACCGGGAAAAAAATGAAAAACTGTTTTTT.

The V gene is TRBV29-1, the J gene TRBJ2-2; D may be TRBD2 (6 bases). With 7 bases removed from V and 1 base from J, the gap between germline ends came to 16 bases. In germline, CDR1 is SQVTM, CDR2 ANQGSEA. This CDR3 region has 15 residues. The CDR3 bases are TGCAGCGCCCGTTATGCGGGACTGAACACCGGGGAGCTGTTTTTT. It is translated as CSARYAGLNTGELFF.

The rearrangement links TRBV19 to TRBJ2-1, with 7 bases matching TRBD1. J gave up 4 bases and V 8 bases, and 8 bases lay outside the gene matches. The CDR3 is 14 amino acids. Germline loops: CDR1 LNHDA, CDR2 SQIVND (reference sequence). CDR3 protein: CASSGWDRYNEQFF. The CDR3 DNA follows: TGTGCCAGTTCCGGATGGGACAGATACAATGAGCAGTTCTTC.

The chain couples TRBV7-9 to TRBJ2-7; D is possibly TRBD2 (7 bases). V dropped 0 bases and J dropped 1 base, with 13 bases sitting between them. CDR3 length equals 16 residues. The germline V gene has CDR1 SEHNR and CDR2 FQNEAQ (reference sequence). The CDR3 loop reads CASSLAGGRWSYEQYF. The CDR3, as DNA: TGTGCCAGCAGCTTAGCCGGGGGGCGTTGGTCCTACGAGCAGTACTTC.

The genes are TRBV11-1 and TRBJ1-1; unclear D gene. V was clipped by 6 bases and J by 4 bases, with 15 bases between them. Germline-derived CDR1 and CDR2 are SGHAT and FQDESV (reference sequence). The CDR3 spans 14 residues. The CDR3 reads CASRFNKRATEAFF. The CDR3 coding sequence is TGTGCCAGCAGATTTAACAAGCGGGCCACTGAAGCTTTCTTT.

In its sample, this clone was seen once. The rearrangement links TRBV19 to TRBJ1-2; no firm D call. CDR3 length: 18 residues. The V gene's germline CDR1 is LNHDA and CDR2 SQIVND (reference sequence). V was trimmed by 0 bases and J by 2 bases, leaving 19 bases between them. CDR3 protein: CASSIDSLWGATNYGYTF. The CDR3 bases are TGTGCCAGTAGTATAGATTCGTTGTGGGGAGCTACAAACTATGGCTACACCTTC.

The V call is TRBV27, the J call TRBJ1-5; D not resolved. Germline loops: CDR1 MNHEY, CDR2 SMNVEV (reference sequence). Trimming stripped 5 bases from V and 9 bases from J, with 17 bases between. This CDR3 has 14 amino acids. CDR3 sequence: CASSPDTQDGPQHF. The CDR3 nucleotides are TGTGCCAGCAGTCCTGACACGCAGGATGGGCCCCAGCATTTT.

The chain employs TRBV28 and TRBJ1-5; D remains unclear. The germline CDR1 and CDR2 sequences are MDHEN and SYDVKM. Between the trimmed V and J ends, which lost 6 bases and 2 bases, there was a span of 11 bases. The CDR3 is 14 amino acids. The CDR3 bases are TGTGCCAGCAGGTCGGGGAGGGGCAATCAGCCCCAGCATTTT. It yields the protein CASRSGRGNQPQHF. Using reference TRBV28 and TRBJ1-5 for the parts outside the CDR3, the full variable domain is DVKVTQSSRYLVKRTGEKVFLECVQDMDHENMFWYRQDPGLGLRLIYFSYDVKMKEKGDIPEGYSVSREKKERFSLILESASTNQTSMYLCASRSGRGNQPQHFGDGTRLSIL.

This clone was counted once. The chain recombines TRBV9 with TRBJ2-5, with 9 bases matching TRBD1. The V gene's germline CDR1 is SGDLS and CDR2 YYNGEE. The CDR3 spans 14 residues. Trimming removed 4 bases from V and 4 bases from J; junction bases left unmatched: 5. The CDR3 nucleotides are TGTGCCAGCAGCCCACGGACAGGGGTAGAGACCCAGTACTTC. Translation: CASSPRTGVETQYF.

This clone was detected once. This chain links TRBV30 with TRBJ1-6; 7 positions match TRBD1. V shed 4 bases and J 6 bases; nucleotides not matched to a gene: 12. The germline V gene has CDR1 GTSNPN and CDR2 SVGIG (reference sequence). This CDR3 spans 16 amino acids. DNA of the CDR3: TGTGCCTGGAATTGGTTCGGGACAGATTTTAATTCACCCCTCCACTTT. Protein: CAWNWFGTDFNSPLHF.

The genes are TRBV7-2 and TRBJ2-7, with 7 bases that match TRBD2. Germline loops: CDR1 SGHTA, CDR2 FQGNSA. The junction had 6 bases not matched to a gene; V was cut back by 9 bases and J by 4 bases. The CDR3 totals 12 residues. In DNA, the CDR3 is TGTGCCAGTCGGGGGGAGAGTTACGAGCAGTACTTC. Translation gives CASRGESYEQYF. Drawing the rest from reference TRBV7-2 and TRBJ2-7, the complete variable domain is GAGVSQSPSNKVTEKGKDVELRCDPISGHTALYWYRQSLGQGLEFLIYFQGNSAPDKSGLPSDRFSAERTGGSVSTLTIQRTQQEDSAVYLCASRGESYEQYFGPGTRLTVT.

J is TRBJ1-1 and V is TRBV27, with TRBD1 as a possible D gene (6 bases). Trimming stripped 6 bases from V and 2 bases from J, with 22 bases between. Germline V gene sequence: CDR1 MNHEY, CDR2 SMNVEV (reference sequence). This CDR3 is built from 17 residues. The CDR3 DNA is TGTGCCAGCAGCCCGCCCGAATTAAGGGGGTTAAACACTGAAGCTTTCTTT. Translating it yields CASSPPELRGLNTEAFF.

CDR3 protein: CASSFVGGMRQPQHF. CDR3 DNA: TGTGCCAGCAGCTTCGTCGGGGGAATGCGTCAGCCCCAGCATTTT. The chain joins TRBV7-2 to TRBJ1-5, with TRBD1 as a possible D gene (5 bases). V was clipped by 3 bases and J by 6 bases, with 15 bases between them. This CDR3 region has 15 residues. Per germline, CDR1 SGHTA and CDR2 FQGNSA.

This clone appeared a single time. The chain joins TRBV3-1 (or the pseudogene TRBV3-2) to TRBJ2-1; 9 bases line up with TRBD2. With 0 bases clipped from V and 10 bases from J, the junction kept 19 bases outside the gene matches. The CDR3 is 19 residues long. Germline CDR1 LGHDT, CDR2 YNNKEL (reference sequence). The CDR3 sequence is CASSQDVRRASGTTLEQFF. In DNA form, the CDR3 reads TGTGCCAGCAGCCAAGATGTTCGGCGGGCTAGCGGGACAACTCTCGAGCAGTTCTTC.

The chain combines TRBV28 with TRBJ2-1; 9 nucleotides agree with TRBD2. Germline CDR1 and CDR2: MDHEN and SYDVKM. The V and J ends lost 5 bases and 3 bases, in that order; junction bases with no gene match: 5. The CDR3 is 15 amino acids. The CDR3 region has the DNA TGTGCCAGCAGTGGGGGACTAGCTCTCTACAATGAGCAGTTCTTC. This sequence encodes CASSGGLALYNEQFF.

This clone turned up a few times. The V gene is TRBV24-1, the J gene TRBJ2-7, with 7 bases lining up with TRBD1. The CDR3 extends over 16 amino acids. The V and J ends lost 3 bases and 9 bases, in that order; junction bases with no gene match: 16. Germline V gives CDR1 KGHDR, CDR2 SFDVKD. This chain's CDR3 is CATSDTSDRRPRGQYF. DNA for the CDR3: TGTGCCACCAGTGATACATCGGACAGGAGGCCCCGGGGGCAGTACTTC.

The chain links TRBV30 to TRBJ1-5; 8 bases map to TRBD1. J gave up 1 base and V 0 bases, and 2 bases lay outside the gene matches. The CDR3 has 15 residues. The germline V gene has CDR1 GTSNPN and CDR2 SVGIG (reference sequence). CDR3 sequence (DNA): TGTGCCTGGAGTGTACGACAGGGGAGCAATCAGCCCCAGCATTTT. Translation: CAWSVRQGSNQPQHF.